This T cell receptor (beta chain) is from a study of cytomegalovirus exposure and HLA in healthy donors. Notes on the study in general: The authors listed some 160 TCR beta chains as cytomegalovirus-associated. Accurate HLA-A and HLA-B prediction from TCR beta sequences was reported for most subjects. Reports credit the classifier with highly specific, highly sensitive diagnosis of cytomegalovirus status. Later analysis associated a missense DCLRE1C variant with TCR beta V- and J-gene trimming.

Concerning this clone: Its antigen is unknown.

With 60 Vbeta and 13 Jbeta primers, the PCR was carried out. Here immunoSEQ multiplex PCR was the method, and the copy in TCRdb shows in-frame clones only, minus some. The table includes some 200,000 clones, about four fifths detected once. The CDR3 runs 13 residues. The germline V gene has CDR1 SGHVS and CDR2 FQNEAQ. Germline trimming cut 8 bases from V and 6 bases from J; bases unmatched to any gene: 3. The rearrangement uses TRBV7-8 and TRBJ2-4, with TRBD2 identical over 11 bases. The sample comprised PBMCs. The TCR was taken from a woman in her forties or fifties in good health and CMV-seropositive. CDR3 in amino acids: CASGTSGLNIQYF. DNA of the CDR3: TGTGCCAGCGGGACTAGCGGATTAAACATTCAGTACTTC.